This is a list of T cell receptor beta chains from one sample in a study of blood T cell repertoires in COVID-19. Method: immunoSEQ multiplex PCR; TCRdb's copy keeps in-frame clones and lacks some. The sample lists some 90,000 clones, roughly nine tenths occurring once. The material sequenced was peripheral blood. These receptors came from a man over 45 with acute or convalescent COVID-19. Each CDR3 is given with its conserved first and last residue. The order of the fields is V gene, CDR3 protein.

TRBV5-1 | CASSEGGTHNEKLFF
TRBV30 | CAWSVIHRGYGYTF
TRBV19 | CASSMGGLSYNEQFF
TRBV6-5 | CASSSTGTANSPLHF
TRBV18 | CATSPDTQGPLYGYTF
TRBV4-1 | CASSFRLWRGPTDTQYF
TRBV4-1 | CASSAETSKGYNEQFF
TRBV11-2 | CASSLGTGDEQFF
TRBV19 | CASSRDRGGNQPQHF
TRBV7-3 | CASSSMGQGFGSPLHF
TRBV5-6 | CASSLGPGGTPGELFF
TRBV30 | CAWTLPTGYGYGYTF
TRBV19 | CASSINSGETQYF
TRBV29-1 | CSVERQQNTEAFF
TRBV19 | CASSPNRGSNEKLFF
TRBV15 | CATSRVEVRGTEAFF
TRBV5-1 | CASSPGLAGGFVETQYF
TRBV18 | CASSPPNHQGITEAFF
TRBV6-5 | CASTPKRGSTGELFF
TRBV11-1 | CASSGTGTVNTEAFF
TRBV9 | CASSLGHFYEQYF
TRBV6-1 | CASSETVRTGELFF
TRBV4-1 | CASSQDWGGEQYF
TRBV29-1 | CSVAEGSDSPLHF
TRBV6-6 | CASSQGASAPLHF
TRBV7-9 | CASSLGGRGDTQYF
TRBV18 | CASSPIGTGGSGETQYF